The 5 T cell receptor beta chains given below trace back to one sample, sequenced in a study of identical twins. TCRdb used MiXCR to reprocess the 5' RACE reads, holding one entry per CDR3 protein. The sample yields 500,000 to 700,000 distinct CDR3 sequences, 7% to 7.5% seen once. This same sample was also part of a study on yellow fever vaccine responses in identical twins.

The sample consisted of PBMCs. The receptor set was obtained from a woman aged 18-29 years in good health.

This sequence joins TRBV7-2 and TRBJ2-7; 8 bases align to TRBD2. The V and J ends lost 5 bases and 4 bases, in that order; junction bases with no gene match: 7. Germline values: CDR1 SGHTA, CDR2 FQGNSA. The length of the CDR3 is 14 residues. The DNA of the CDR3 is TGTGCCAGCAGCCTAAGGGGCGGGGGGTACGAGCAGTACGTC. This encodes CASSLRGGGYEQYV.

This clonotype was counted many times. This rearrangement joins TRBV4-1 to TRBJ2-2; no reliable D call. Germline CDR1 MGHRA, CDR2 YSYEKL. This CDR3 region has 15 residues. Trimming cost V 1 base and J 4 bases, with 10 bases left between them. The CDR3 sequence is CASSQAGRPTGELFF. For the CDR3, the DNA is TGCGCCAGCAGCCAAGCGGGCAGACCCACCGGGGAGCTGTTTTTT.

The chain joins TRBV5-1 to TRBJ2-5; D gene ambiguous. V was pared by 0 bases and J by 1 base, with 10 bases between. The germline gives CDR1 SGHRS, CDR2 YFSETQ. The CDR3 spans 15 residues. The CDR3 reads CASSLGLDGQETQYF. The CDR3 coding sequence is TGCGCCAGCAGCTTGGGGTTGGACGGCCAAGAGACCCAGTACTTC. The whole variable domain, filled in from reference TRBV5-1 and TRBJ2-5, reads KAGVTQTPRYLIKTRGQQVTLSCSPISGHRSVSWYQQTPGQGLQFLFEYFSETQRNKGNFPGRFSGRQFSNSRSEMNVSTLELGDSALYLCASSLGLDGQETQYFGPGTRLLVL.

This clonotype came up many times. This sequence joins TRBV12-3 or TRBV12-4 and TRBJ1-2; the match to TRBD1 covers 7 bases. J lost 13 bases, V lost 5 bases, and 10 bases had no gene match. The CDR3 is 12 amino acids. Here the CDR3 reads CASSGEGAAVTF. The CDR3 DNA follows: TGTGCCAGCAGTGGCGAGGGGGCTGCAGTCACCTTC.

Many counts were recorded for this clonotype. V is TRBV3-1 and J is TRBJ1-2, with D unresolved. CDR1 is LGHDT and CDR2 is YNNKEL in the germline V gene (reference sequence). V gave up 0 bases and J gave up 3 bases, with 8 bases separating them. The CDR3 is 14 residues long. The CDR3 bases are TGTGCCAGCAGCCAAGAGACGGAAGACTATGGCTACACCTTC. Encoded protein: CASSQETEDYGYTF.